This is a list of T cell receptor beta chains from one sample in a study of OX40 agonist ivuxolimab in advanced cancers. TCRdb's table, derived via immunoSEQ multiplex PCR, lists solely in-frame clones and lacks some. The sample has roughly 34,000 clones; approximately 89% are singletons. The sequenced sample was CD4+ or CD8+ T cells sorted from blood, obtained in a trial of the OX40 agonist ivuxolimab. All receptors come from an adult with an advanced solid tumor such as melanoma, head and neck, liver or kidney cancer. Each CDR3 is given with its conserved first and last residue. Fields, in order: J gene, clone size, V gene, D gene, CDR3 DNA, CDR3 protein. D genes are given only for firm matches. A row's size may be missing; if present it is once, few, many or a size class.

j_call: TRBJ2-5
clone_size: once
v_call: TRBV6-5
d_call: TRBD2
cdr3_nt: TGTGCCAGCACCAAATTGGGGGGGTGGGAGACCCAGTACTTC
cdr3_aa: CASTKLGGWETQYF

j_call: TRBJ2-7
clone_size: .
v_call: TRBV28
d_call: .
cdr3_nt: TGTGCCAGCAGTTCCCCTCGTGGGTTGCGGGGCTACGAGCAGTACTTC
cdr3_aa: CASSSPRGLRGYEQYF

j_call: TRBJ2-3
clone_size: .
v_call: TRBV5-4
d_call: TRBD1
cdr3_nt: TGTGCCAGCAGCTTGGACAGGGGAATATCAGATACGCAGTATTTT
cdr3_aa: CASSLDRGISDTQYF

j_call: TRBJ1-5
clone_size: .
v_call: TRBV6-5
d_call: .
cdr3_nt: TGTGCCAGCAGTTCCCGGAGCCGAGCTGGGCCCCAGCATTTT
cdr3_aa: CASSSRSRAGPQHF

j_call: TRBJ1-2
clone_size: few
v_call: TRBV5-4
d_call: .
cdr3_nt: TGTGCCAGCAGCTTGGACTTTAACTATGGCTACACCTTC
cdr3_aa: CASSLDFNYGYTF

j_call: TRBJ2-7
clone_size: .
v_call: TRBV25-1
d_call: .
cdr3_nt: TGTGCCAGCAGTGTAACGAAACGGGAGACCTCCTACGAGCAGTACTTC
cdr3_aa: CASSVTKRETSYEQYF

j_call: TRBJ2-1
clone_size: .
v_call: TRBV29-1
d_call: TRBD1
cdr3_nt: TGCAGCGTTGAAATCACAGGGGTTTACAATGAGCAGTTCTTC
cdr3_aa: CSVEITGVYNEQFF

j_call: TRBJ1-2
clone_size: once
v_call: TRBV5-1
d_call: TRBD1
cdr3_nt: TGCGCCAGCAGCGGGGGACAGGGAGTGCATGGCTACACCTTC
cdr3_aa: CASSGGQGVHGYTF

j_call: TRBJ1-1
clone_size: few
v_call: TRBV29-1
d_call: .
cdr3_nt: TGCAGCGCCCGGCCCATGAACACTGAAGCTTTCTTT
cdr3_aa: CSARPMNTEAFF

j_call: TRBJ2-3
clone_size: .
v_call: TRBV6-6
d_call: .
cdr3_nt: TGTGCCAGCAGCCACTGGGACAACACAGATACGCAGTATTTT
cdr3_aa: CASSHWDNTDTQYF